One and the same sample provided the 3 T cell receptor beta chains below, sequenced in a study of beta chain features in type 1 diabetes. Isolated RNA was reverse transcribed in full, so expressed TCRB transcripts were sequenced. Sequencing was performed with immunoSEQ multiplex PCR; in TCRdb, only in-frame clones are kept and a portion is missing. This table holds about half a million clones, 30% found once. Sequencing used naive CD4+ T cells from blood. The source is a man aged 18 to 29 in good health.

This clone has only a few counts. The chain carries TRBV7-2 and TRBJ1-5; a possible D gene is TRBD1 (5 bases). Germline values: CDR1 SGHTA, CDR2 FQGNSA. The CDR3 runs to 13 residues. V dropped 3 bases and J dropped 9 bases, with 12 bases sitting between them. The CDR3 is CASSFDQGLPQHF. CDR3 DNA sequence: TGTGCCAGCAGCTTCGATCAGGGACTGCCCCAGCATTTT.

CDR3 loop: CASRANPSSYEQYF. DNA of the CDR3: TGTGCCTCCCGGGCCAATCCGAGCTCCTACGAGCAGTACTTC. This chain connects TRBV30 to TRBJ2-7, with D uncertain. CDR3 length equals 14 residues. Between the trimmed V and J ends, which lost 7 bases and 0 bases, there was a span of 16 bases. Germline V CDR1 and CDR2: GTSNPN, SVGIG (reference sequence).

V and J are TRBV5-6 and TRBJ2-2, with D perhaps assigned TRBD1 or TRBD2 (5 bases each). Per germline, CDR1 SGHDT and CDR2 YYEEEE. The CDR3 is 14 residues long. V gave up 4 bases and J gave up 3 bases, with 10 bases separating them. The CDR3 region has the DNA TGTGCCAGCAGCCGGAGAGGGGACACCGGGGAGCTGTTTTTT. Its protein is CASSRRGDTGELFF.